The sequence of this TCR beta chain was determined in a study of blood T cells in healthy people across ages. Across the study: Template switching retrieved approximately one barcoded beta molecule for each two T cells.

This clonotype was seen many times. A second PCR of roughly 7 to 11 cycles used a sample-barcoded 5' primer and a J-beta primer mix. Each CDR3 protein gets one entry after TCRdb re-called the 5' RACE reads with MiXCR. The repertoire holds 800,000 or so distinct CDR3 sequences, with about half as singletons. Healthy Caucasian individuals from Russia aged about 6 to 95 were enrolled as donors. The TCR originated in a man older than 75 in good health. Sequences were obtained from blood.

In nucleotides, the CDR3 is TGTGCCAGCAAACGAACTAGCGGGATTTACAATGAGCAGTTCTTC. Protein: CASKRTSGIYNEQFF. The V gene is TRBV6-2 or TRBV6-3, the J gene TRBJ2-1; 10 positions match TRBD2. Germline-derived CDR1 and CDR2 are MNHEY and SVGEGT. V trimming: 7 bases; J trimming: 4 bases; junction bases outside the gene matches: 7. The length of the CDR3 is 15 residues.